This TCR beta chain derives from a study of T-cell memory formation after mild COVID-19. Worth noting for this clonotype: Its cognate antigen is unknown.

TCRdb used MiXCR to reprocess the 5' RACE reads, holding one entry per CDR3 protein. Of roughly 150,000 distinct CDR3 sequences in the sample, 13% were seen once. General observations from the study: Day 15 to 85 contracting clones showed balanced CD4/CD8; later expanders leaned CD4+. Some clones that responded turned up in pre-infection memory, which suggests that cross-reactive memory joined in.

This sequence was found in a man younger than 35 who had mild COVID-19 (a few samples of this study predate the infection). Cell type and time point are not known. Sequencing used PBMCs or a T cell subset sorted from them (not recorded which).

CDR3 loop: CASSAGQPGETQYF. The CDR3 bases are TGTGCCAGCAGTGCCGGACAGCCGGGAGAGACCCAGTACTTC. This chain links TRBV2 with TRBJ2-5, with D perhaps TRBD1 (6 bases). CDR1 is SNHLY and CDR2 is FYNNEI in the germline V gene. The CDR3 totals 14 residues. Trimming cost V 4 bases and J 4 bases, with 13 bases left between them.